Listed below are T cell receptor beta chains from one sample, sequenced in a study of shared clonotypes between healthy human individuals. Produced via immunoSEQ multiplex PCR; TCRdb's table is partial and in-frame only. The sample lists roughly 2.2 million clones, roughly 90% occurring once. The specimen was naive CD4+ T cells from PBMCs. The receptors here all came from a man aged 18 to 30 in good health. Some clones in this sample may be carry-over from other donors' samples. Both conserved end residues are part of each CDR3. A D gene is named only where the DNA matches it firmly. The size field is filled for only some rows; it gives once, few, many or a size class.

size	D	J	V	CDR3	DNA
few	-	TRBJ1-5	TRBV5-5	CASSLAEGSNQPQHF	TGTGCCAGCAGCTTGGCTGAGGGTAGCAATCAGCCCCAGCATTTT
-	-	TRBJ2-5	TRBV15	CATSRVVGQGETQYF	TGTGCCACCAGCAGAGTGGTCGGGCAGGGTGAGACCCAGTACTTC
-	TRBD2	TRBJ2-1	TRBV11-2	CASSPRVSSGSTYNEQFF	TGTGCCAGCAGCCCCCGGGTTTCTAGCGGGAGTACCTACAATGAGCAGTTCTTC
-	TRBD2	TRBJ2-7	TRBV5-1	CASSLRAGGTTYEQYF	TGCGCCAGCAGCTTGCGCGCGGGAGGAACAACCTACGAGCAGTACTTC
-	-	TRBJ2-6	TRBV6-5	CASSARASGANVLTF	TGTGCCAGCAGCGCGAGAGCGTCTGGGGCCAACGTCCTGACTTTC
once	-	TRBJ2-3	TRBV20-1	CSAQPTDTQYF	TGCAGTGCCCAGCCCACAGATACGCAGTATTTT
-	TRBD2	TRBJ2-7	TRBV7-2	CASSLFGGGQEQYF	TGTGCCAGCAGCTTATTTGGGGGAGGGCAAGAGCAGTACTTC
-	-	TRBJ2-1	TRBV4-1	CASSQQILGGGNNEQFF	TGCGCCAGCAGCCAACAGATCTTGGGGGGCGGAAACAATGAGCAGTTCTTC
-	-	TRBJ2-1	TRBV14	CASSPPWGAAEQFF	TGTGCCAGCAGCCCACCTTGGGGCGCGGCAGAGCAGTTCTTC
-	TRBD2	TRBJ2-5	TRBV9	CASSPGTSGRGETQYF	TGTGCCAGCAGCCCAGGGACTAGCGGGAGGGGAGAGACCCAGTACTTC
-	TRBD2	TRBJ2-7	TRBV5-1	CASSLHRLAGYEQYF	TGCGCCAGCAGCTTGCATCGACTAGCGGGGTACGAGCAGTACTTC
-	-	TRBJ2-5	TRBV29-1	CSVGRGGETQYF	TGCAGCGTTGGCAGGGGAGGTGAGACCCAGTACTTC
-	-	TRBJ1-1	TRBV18	CASSPGISTEAFF	TGTGCCAGCTCACCAGGTATATCGACTGAAGCTTTCTTT
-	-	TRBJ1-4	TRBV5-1	CASSPMAGSEKLFF	TGCGCCAGCAGCCCCATGGCGGGAAGTGAAAAACTGTTTTTT
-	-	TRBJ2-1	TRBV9	CASSPLTTNDEQFF	TGTGCCAGCAGCCCCCTGACCACCAACGATGAGCAGTTCTTC
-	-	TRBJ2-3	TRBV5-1	CASSLGAIQSTDTQYF	TGCGCCAGCAGCTTAGGGGCAATTCAAAGCACAGATACGCAGTATTTT
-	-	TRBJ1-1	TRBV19	CASSLSRGGMNTEAFF	TGTGCCAGTAGTCTCTCCCGGGGGGGGATGAACACTGAAGCTTTCTTT
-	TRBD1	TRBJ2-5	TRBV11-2	CASSPTGSVQETQYF	TGTGCCAGCAGCCCGACAGGGTCGGTCCAAGAGACCCAGTACTTC
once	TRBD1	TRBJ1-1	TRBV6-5	CASSYHSQGTEAFF	TGTGCCAGCAGTTACCATTCACAGGGGACTGAAGCTTTCTTT
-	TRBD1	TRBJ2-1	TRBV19	CASSTPGTGIYNEQFF	TGTGCCAGTAGTACCCCCGGGACAGGGATTTACAATGAGCAGTTCTTC
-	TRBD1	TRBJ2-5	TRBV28	CASSLEKYPTGAWGETQYF	TGTGCCAGCAGTTTGGAAAAGTACCCGACAGGGGCGTGGGGAGAGACCCAGTACTTC
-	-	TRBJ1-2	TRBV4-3	CASSQDPTASYGYTF	TGCGCCAGCAGCCAAGACCCAACGGCTTCCTATGGCTACACCTTC
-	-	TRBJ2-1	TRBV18	CASSPPGNEQFF	TGTGCCAGCTCACCACCAGGAAATGAGCAGTTCTTC
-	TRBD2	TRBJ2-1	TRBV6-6	CASSLSGTNYNEQFF	TGTGCCAGCAGTCTTAGCGGGACTAACTACAATGAGCAGTTCTTC
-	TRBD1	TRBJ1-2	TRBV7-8	CASSSSGGGYGYTF	TGTGCCAGCAGCTCCTCAGGGGGTGGGTATGGCTACACCTTC
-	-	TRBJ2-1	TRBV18	CASSPTRSYNEQFF	TGTGCCAGCTCACCTACTCGCTCCTACAATGAGCAGTTCTTC
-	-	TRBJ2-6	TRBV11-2	CASSLVGTGANVLTF	TGTGCCAGCAGCTTAGTAGGTACTGGGGCCAACGTCCTGACTTTC
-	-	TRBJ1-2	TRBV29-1	CSASTGQDYGYTF	TGCAGCGCTTCCACGGGACAAGACTATGGCTACACCTTC
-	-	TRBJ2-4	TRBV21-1	CASSKESPVLAKNIQYF	TGTGCCAGCAGCAAAGAATCCCCGGTTCTAGCCAAAAACATTCAGTACTTC
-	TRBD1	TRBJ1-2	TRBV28	CASNTPAGGGSGYTF	TGTGCCAGCAACACGCCGGCAGGGGGCGGGAGTGGCTACACCTTC
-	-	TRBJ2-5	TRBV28	CASSLTRAGEETQYF	TGTGCCAGCAGTTTAACCCGGGCAGGGGAAGAGACCCAGTACTTC
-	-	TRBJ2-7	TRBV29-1	CSVLTSYEQYF	TGCAGCGTCCTCACTAGTTACGAGCAGTACTTC
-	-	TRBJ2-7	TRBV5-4	CASSVSLDGEQYF	TGTGCCAGCAGCGTGTCCCTGGACGGCGAGCAGTACTTC
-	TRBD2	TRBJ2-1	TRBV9	CASRAPLPGGGYNEQFF	TGTGCCAGCAGGGCCCCTCTACCCGGGGGGGGGTACAATGAGCAGTTCTTC
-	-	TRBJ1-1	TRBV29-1	CSVDIQRQNTEAFF	TGCAGCGTTGATATCCAAAGGCAAAACACTGAAGCTTTCTTT
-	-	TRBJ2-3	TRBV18	CASSPKATDSTDTQYF	TGTGCCAGCTCGCCAAAAGCGACAGACAGCACAGATACGCAGTATTTT
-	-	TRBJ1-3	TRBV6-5	CASSLNRDLRGNTIYF	TGTGCCAGCAGTTTAAACCGGGATCTCCGAGGGAACACCATATATTTT
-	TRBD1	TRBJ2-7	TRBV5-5	CASRRQGSSYEQYF	TGTGCCAGCAGGCGACAGGGAAGCTCCTACGAGCAGTACTTC
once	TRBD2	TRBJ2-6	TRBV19	CASRRPGLAGSGANVLTF	TGTGCCAGTCGGAGACCGGGACTAGCGGGCTCTGGGGCCAACGTCCTGACTTTC
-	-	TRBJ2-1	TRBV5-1	CASSEAPSYNEQFF	TGCGCCAGCAGCGAAGCACCATCCTACAATGAGCAGTTCTTC
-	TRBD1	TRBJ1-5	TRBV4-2	CASSQDWDRVNQPQHF	TGTGCCAGCAGCCAAGATTGGGACAGGGTGAATCAGCCCCAGCATTTT
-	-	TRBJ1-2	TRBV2	CASSDSSNGYTF	TGTGCCAGCAGTGACTCCTCGAACGGCTACACCTTC
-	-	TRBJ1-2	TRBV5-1	CASSLDLNINSGYTF	TGCGCCAGCAGCTTGGATTTAAACATCAACTCTGGCTACACCTTC
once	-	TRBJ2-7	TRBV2	CASTDRMPEQYF	TGTGCCAGCACAGACAGGATGCCCGAGCAGTACTTC
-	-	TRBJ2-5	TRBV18	CASSPDRTKLYF	TGTGCCAGCTCACCAGACAGGACCAAATTATACTTC